This TCR beta chain stems from a study of T cell responses to AZD1222 COVID-19 vaccine. Findings and caveats of the study: Spike-specific TCR breadth and depth rose after two AZD1222 doses. The study reported that nearly half of spike-specific TCRs target unmutated variant regions. Only a handful of AZD1222 recipients, several in all, had baseline seropositivity.

For this clone: Its antigen is not identified.

Using immunoSEQ multiplex PCR, the repertoire was profiled, and TCRdb retains in-frame clones only, with some absent. The sample lists under 95,000 clones; approximately 88% were seen once. The germline V gene encodes CDR1 SQVTM and CDR2 ANQGSEA. The CDR3 length is 13 residues. The V and J ends lost 4 bases and 2 bases respectively, with 12 bases between them. The receptor comes from an adult in good health. This chain links TRBV29-1 with TRBJ2-7, with D perhaps TRBD1 (5 bases). The sequences come from peripheral blood, collected on day 0 of AZD1222 vaccination. CDR3 residues: CSVGAGSTYEQYF. CDR3 bases: TGCAGCGTTGGGGCAGGGTCAACCTACGAGCAGTACTTC.